Listed here are 32 T cell receptor beta chains from one sample, sequenced in a study of blood T cell repertoires in COVID-19 (dated by TCRdb to 2019 to 2021). Receptor amplification or capture employed the immunoSEQ multiplex PCR assay. TCRdb holds this immuneACCESS table with in-frame rearrangements only. Some clones are missing; in checked studies, unresolved V genes explain under half, and the rest has no known cause. Here the sample has some 130,000 clones; roughly 80% occur a single time. The ten largest make up roughly 15% of the sample. The material sequenced was peripheral blood. These receptors all stem from a woman in her 50s with acute or convalescent COVID-19.

This clone was seen only a few times. The chain is built from TRBV4-1 and TRBJ2-7; 10 bases are a match to TRBD1. CDR1 and CDR2 (germline): MGHRA, YSYEKL. Unmatched junction bases numbered 11, after V lost 3 bases and J lost 3 bases. The length of the CDR3 is 17 residues. CDR3 nucleotide sequence: TGCGCCAGCAGCCACGGACAGGGGGACAGCGGGGGCTACGAGCAGTACTTC. Translation gives CASSHGQGDSGGYEQYF.

The rearrangement joins TRBV6-5 to TRBJ1-5; 9 bases align to TRBD1. Germline V gives CDR1 MNHEY, CDR2 SVGAGI. The trim removed 4 bases at V and 4 bases at J, leaving 5 bases unmatched. The CDR3 runs to 15 residues. The CDR3, as DNA: TGTGCCAGCAGTTCGACCGGGACAGGGAATCAGCCCCAGCATTTT. This sequence encodes CASSSTGTGNQPQHF.

The chain joins TRBV11-2 to TRBJ2-2; 8 bases fit TRBD1. V lost 6 bases, J lost 6 bases, and 9 bases stayed unmatched. Per the germline V gene, CDR1 is SGHAT and CDR2 is FQNNGV. This CDR3 has 15 amino acids. CDR3 sequence (DNA): TGTGCCAGCAGTGTCGGGCGACAGGGGTCCGGGGAGCTGTTTTTT. Translation: CASSVGRQGSGELFF.

This clone turned up a few times. The V gene is TRBV5-8, the J gene TRBJ2-2; 12 bases fit TRBD2. This CDR3 spans 15 amino acids. Germline V gene lookup returns CDR1 SGHTS and CDR2 YDEGEE. V lost 4 bases to trimming and J lost 7 bases; unmatched junction nucleotides: 5. This CDR3 reads CASSKGLAGIGELFF. The CDR3 DNA reads TGTGCCAGCAGCAAGGGACTAGCGGGCATCGGGGAGCTGTTTTTT.

The chain recombines TRBV6-5 with TRBJ1-1; a possible D gene is TRBD1 (6 bases). V gave up 6 bases and J gave up 4 bases, with 12 bases separating them. Germline CDR1 is MNHEY and CDR2 is SVGAGI. The CDR3 sequence is 13 residues long. In DNA form, the CDR3 reads TGTGCCAGCAGACCATCAGGGGTCACTGAAGCTTTCTTT. It encodes CASRPSGVTEAFF.

The V call is TRBV9, the J call TRBJ2-2; D might be TRBD2 (6 bases). CDR1 and CDR2 from the germline V gene are SGDLS and YYNGEE. The V and J ends lost 6 bases and 0 bases respectively, with 15 bases between them. The CDR3 runs to 16 residues. The CDR3 loop is CASKAGNPANTGELFF. CDR3 coding DNA: TGTGCCAGCAAGGCGGGGAATCCGGCGAACACCGGGGAGCTGTTTTTT.

This chain joins TRBV3-1 (or the pseudogene TRBV3-2) and TRBJ2-3, with D possibly matching TRBD1 (5 bases). The CDR3 covers 17 residues. From germline, CDR1 is LGHDT and CDR2 YNNKEL (reference sequence). Trimming removed 1 base from V and 4 bases from J, with 18 bases in between. CDR3 sequence (DNA): TGTGCCAGCAGCCAAGTTTCCAACCCTAGGGGCGCAGATACGCAGTATTTT. Its translation: CASSQVSNPRGADTQYF.

The rearrangement links TRBV28 to TRBJ1-5; the D gene is possibly TRBD1 (5 bases). This CDR3 has 18 amino acids. CDR1 is MDHEN and CDR2 is SYDVKM in the germline V gene. V was shortened by 6 bases and J by 0 bases, with 21 bases between the two germline ends. CDR3 region: CASRLLGHKGPSNQPQHF. The CDR3 DNA reads TGTGCCAGCAGGCTCCTCGGACACAAAGGGCCTAGCAATCAGCCCCAGCATTTT.

As to this clone: This specimen includes other DNA sequences encoding the same CDR3. The chain uses TRBV10-1 and TRBJ1-3, with D unresolved. Deletions cut 10 bases from V and 0 bases from J, with 4 bases between. Per the germline V gene, CDR1 is WNHNN and CDR2 is SYGVQD (reference sequence). This CDR3 comprises 11 residues. CDR3: CATYSGNTIYF. CDR3 sequence (DNA): TGCGCCACCTACTCTGGAAACACCATATATTTT.

This clone has more than one count but fewer than ten. The chain uses TRBV6-2 or TRBV6-3 and TRBJ1-1; no clear D. Germline CDR1 and CDR2: MNHEY and SVGEGT. Trimming cost V 0 bases and J 1 base, with 9 bases left between them. This CDR3 is built from 15 residues. This chain's CDR3 is CASSYSRQQNTEAFF. The CDR3 DNA follows: TGTGCCAGCAGTTACTCCCGCCAACAGAACACTGAAGCTTTCTTT.

CDR3 in DNA: TGTGCCACCAGTGATTACTCCTATGGCTACACCTTC. Protein product: CATSDYSYGYTF. V is TRBV24-1 and J is TRBJ1-2; D is unresolved. Trimming pared 2 bases from V and 4 bases from J, leaving 4 bases between. The CDR3 covers 12 residues. Germline-derived CDR1 and CDR2 are KGHDR and SFDVKD.

This clone was recorded only once. The J gene is TRBJ1-2, the V gene TRBV19, with TRBD1 matching 7 bases. Trimming took 3 bases from V and 6 from J; bases not matched to a gene: 7. CDR3 length: 14 amino acids. CDR1 is LNHDA, CDR2 SQIVND, per germline (reference sequence). This chain's CDR3 is CASSMVSGQDGYTF. In nucleotides, the CDR3 is TGTGCCAGTAGTATGGTATCTGGACAGGATGGCTACACCTTC.

This clone was counted once. The chain uses TRBV29-1 and TRBJ1-2; 10 bases align to TRBD1. With 1 base clipped from V and 6 bases from J, the junction kept 8 bases outside the gene matches. CDR1 and CDR2 (germline): SQVTM, ANQGSEA. The CDR3 spans 15 residues. The CDR3 region has the DNA TGCAGCGTTGAAGGCTGGGACAGGGGTGGGGATGGCTACACCTTC. Protein sequence: CSVEGWDRGGDGYTF. Looking up the rest from reference TRBV29-1 and TRBJ1-2 gives the full variable domain: SAVISQKPSRDICQRGTSLTIQCQVDSQVTMMFWYRQQPGQSLTLIATANQGSEATYESGFVIDKFPISRPNLTFSTLTVSNMSPEDSSIYLCSVEGWDRGGDGYTFGSGTRLTVV.

This clone was seen more than once but under ten times. The V and J genes are TRBV6-5 and TRBJ1-6; D uncertain. This CDR3 contains 16 residues. V was cut by 4 bases and J by 0 bases, with 10 bases left in between. CDR1 MNHEY and CDR2 SVGAGI come from the germline V gene. The CDR3 sequence is CASSSRRSSYNSPLHF. CDR3 coding DNA: TGTGCCAGCAGTTCGCGGCGGAGCTCCTATAATTCACCCCTCCACTTT.

The chain links TRBV5-1 to TRBJ2-2; TRBD1 is a possible D gene (5 bases). With 2 bases removed from V and 4 bases from J, the gap between germline ends came to 9 bases. The CDR3 spans 14 residues. Germline CDR1 reads SGHRS; CDR2 reads YFSETQ. Here the CDR3 DNA reads TGCGCCAGCAGCTTTGTGGGGCCCACCGGGGAGCTGTTTTTT. Translation gives CASSFVGPTGELFF.

This sequence joins TRBV6-5 and TRBJ1-6; possible D gene TRBD1, 6 bases. V lost 6 bases and J 7 bases, leaving 10 bases between the germline ends. CDR1 is MNHEY, CDR2 SVGAGI, per germline. There are 13 residues in the CDR3. CDR3 sequence (DNA): TGTGCCAGCAGGACAGGTTGGAATTCACCCCTCCACTTT. Residues: CASRTGWNSPLHF.

The sample holds a few counts of this clone. The V call is TRBV24-1, the J call TRBJ2-2, with D perhaps TRBD1 (5 bases). Per germline, CDR1 KGHDR and CDR2 SFDVKD. CDR3 length: 12 amino acids. Trimming stripped 6 bases from V and 9 bases from J, with 10 bases between. For the CDR3, the DNA is TGTGCCACCAGTTCAGGGTCATGGGAGCTGTTTTTT. Amino acids: CATSSGSWELFF.

This chain links TRBV11-2 with TRBJ1-6, with TRBD1 matching 7 bases. Germline V CDR1 and CDR2: SGHAT, FQNNGV. The CDR3 length is 19 residues. V was clipped by 1 base and J by 3 bases; unmatched bases: 12. CDR3 amino acids: CASSLGIRGPGGYNSPLHF. The DNA of the CDR3 is TGTGCCAGCAGCTTAGGAATTAGGGGCCCAGGGGGCTATAATTCACCCCTCCACTTT.

V and J are TRBV20-1 and TRBJ2-7, with D possibly TRBD2 on 7 matching bases. Germline V gives CDR1 DFQATT, CDR2 SNEGSKA (reference sequence). The CDR3 totals 13 residues. V was shortened by 3 bases and J by 5 bases, with 14 bases between the two germline ends. CDR3 amino acids: CSASRGGRDEQYF. The CDR3 DNA sequence: TGCAGTGCTAGTCGCGGGGGCAGGGACGAGCAGTACTTC.

The rearrangement joins TRBV2 to TRBJ2-1; TRBD2 matches at 11 bases. Germline CDR1 SNHLY, CDR2 FYNNEI. The V gene end was trimmed by 7 bases and the J gene end by 7 bases; junction bases not matched to a gene: 6. The CDR3 sequence is 14 residues long. In nucleotides, the CDR3 is TGTGCCAGCACCGGGACTAGCGGTAGGAATGAGCAGTTCTTC. This encodes CASTGTSGRNEQFF.

The rearrangement uses TRBV6-1 and TRBJ1-4, with 7 bases lining up with TRBD1. Trimming removed 9 bases from V and 6 bases from J; junction bases left unmatched: 7. This CDR3 contains 13 residues. In germline, CDR1 is MNHNS, CDR2 SASEGT. CDR3 region: CASREGGDEKLFF. In DNA, the CDR3 is TGTGCCAGTAGAGAAGGGGGCGATGAAAAACTGTTTTTT.

This rearrangement joins TRBV5-1 to TRBJ1-1; no reliable D call. CDR3 length equals 13 residues. Trimming pared 4 bases from V and 0 bases from J, leaving 7 bases between. Germline V gene lookup returns CDR1 SGHRS and CDR2 YFSETQ. CDR3 in DNA: TGCGCCAGCAGCAGGGAGGTGAACACTGAAGCTTTCTTT. Amino acid sequence: CASSREVNTEAFF.

The chain carries TRBV6-5 and TRBJ2-7, with 8 bases lining up with TRBD1. With 6 bases clipped from V and 2 bases from J, the junction kept 6 bases outside the gene matches. There are 14 residues in the CDR3. From germline, CDR1 is MNHEY and CDR2 SVGAGI. The CDR3 here is CASSYGQGTYEQYF. For the CDR3, the DNA is TGTGCCAGCAGCTACGGACAGGGTACCTACGAGCAGTACTTC.

The V and J genes are TRBV6-6 and TRBJ1-1; 8 bases line up with TRBD1. The CDR3 spans 14 residues. Germline assignment: CDR1 MNHNY and CDR2 SVGAGI (reference sequence). The J segment lost 6 bases and the V segment lost 4 bases, leaving 7 bases of the junction unmatched. Here the CDR3 reads CASSSLDRGPEAFF. The DNA of the CDR3 is TGTGCCAGCAGTTCCCTCGACAGGGGCCCTGAAGCTTTCTTT.

The V gene is TRBV27, the J gene TRBJ2-1; 11 nucleotides match TRBD2. CDR1 and CDR2 (germline): MNHEY, SMNVEV (reference sequence). This CDR3 has 15 residues. J lost 4 bases, V lost 2 bases, and 1 base had no gene match. CDR3 sequence: CASSLTSGGYNEQFF. In DNA, the CDR3 is TGTGCCAGCAGTTTAACTAGCGGGGGATACAATGAGCAGTTCTTC.

The chain links TRBV2 to TRBJ1-4; D not certain. Germline CDR1 SNHLY, CDR2 FYNNEI. The CDR3 contains 12 residues. V lost 10 bases and J lost 5, with 11 bases in between. CDR3 in DNA: TGTGCCACCAAGCGAGTCAATGAAAAACTGTTTTTT. Translated: CATKRVNEKLFF.

This chain connects TRBV6-4 to TRBJ1-1; D not resolved. From germline, CDR1 is MRHNA and CDR2 SNTAGT. The CDR3 extends over 14 amino acids. The V end was cut by 6 bases, the J end by 6 bases, with 17 bases between. The CDR3 DNA sequence: TGTGCCAGCAGGAGAGAGGGAGGAAGTGCTGAAGCTTTCTTT. It codes for CASRREGGSAEAFF.

The chain recombines TRBV4-2 with TRBJ1-1, with D possibly TRBD1 on 6 matching bases. CDR1 and CDR2 from the germline V gene are LGHNA and YNFKEQ. The CDR3 sequence is 15 residues long. Between the trimmed V and J ends, which lost 0 bases and 5 bases, there was a span of 13 bases. The CDR3 DNA sequence: TGTGCCAGCAGCCAAGACCCAGGGGAGGGAACTGAAGCTTTCTTT. This translates into CASSQDPGEGTEAFF.

J is TRBJ2-2 and V is TRBV24-1; possibly TRBD1 for D (5 bases). The CDR3 has 13 amino acids. The ends were cut back, 5 bases at V and 4 bases at J, with 7 bases in the middle. In germline, CDR1 is KGHDR, CDR2 SFDVKD. In DNA, the CDR3 is TGTGCCACCAGTGGGCAGGGCACCGGGGAGCTGTTTTTT. Protein: CATSGQGTGELFF.

The chain uses TRBV19 and TRBJ2-3, with 14 bases identical to TRBD2. CDR3 length: 15 amino acids. CDR1 is LNHDA, CDR2 SQIVND, per germline (reference sequence). Trimming at V came to 4 bases and at J to 4 bases, leaving 1 base not matched to a gene. This CDR3 reads CASSRGLAGADTQYF. The CDR3 DNA reads as TGTGCCAGTAGTAGGGGACTAGCGGGGGCAGATACGCAGTATTTT. The full variable domain, rest sourced from reference TRBV19 and TRBJ2-3, is DGGITQSPKYLFRKEGQNVTLSCEQNLNHDAMYWYRQDPGQGLRLIYYSQIVNDFQKGDIAEGYSVSREKKESFPLTVTSAQKNPTAFYLCASSRGLAGADTQYFGPGTRLTVL.

J is TRBJ1-4 and V is TRBV6-4; 10 positions match TRBD1. The V gene's germline CDR1 is MRHNA and CDR2 SNTAGT. The CDR3 covers 14 residues. V shed 6 bases, J shed 6 bases, and the junction held 4 bases outside the gene matches. Here the CDR3 DNA reads TGTGCCAGCAGCCGGACAGGGGGGGATGAAAAACTGTTTTTT. It encodes CASSRTGGDEKLFF.

In its sample, this clone was seen once. The chain has TRBV19 and TRBJ2-7; 8 nucleotides line up with TRBD1. Unmatched junction bases numbered 5, after V lost 5 bases and J lost 2 bases. Germline values: CDR1 LNHDA, CDR2 SQIVND (reference sequence). The CDR3 is 14 residues long. This chain's CDR3 is CASSAPDRAYEQYF. The CDR3 nucleotides are TGTGCCAGTAGTGCCCCGGACAGGGCCTACGAGCAGTACTTC. The variable domain in full, completed from reference TRBV19 and TRBJ2-7, reads DGGITQSPKYLFRKEGQNVTLSCEQNLNHDAMYWYRQDPGQGLRLIYYSQIVNDFQKGDIAEGYSVSREKKESFPLTVTSAQKNPTAFYLCASSAPDRAYEQYFGPGTRLTVT.